Below are 14 T cell receptor beta chains sequenced from a single sample in a study of identical twins. TCRdb redid the calling of the 5' RACE reads with MiXCR, one entry per CDR3 protein. The repertoire holds 500,000 or so distinct CDR3 sequences, with 11% to 15% as singletons. A further study also used this sample, focusing on yellow fever vaccine responses in identical twins.

Input material: CD4+ T cells sorted from blood. These receptor sequences come from a woman in her late teens or twenties in good health.

The genes are TRBV29-1 and TRBJ2-1; 10 bases line up with TRBD1. The CDR3 length is 16 residues. Per germline, CDR1 SQVTM and CDR2 ANQGSEA. V gave up 8 bases and J gave up 4 bases; unmatched junction bases: 14. The CDR3 sequence is CSTRLVGTGAYNEQFF. The CDR3 DNA sequence: TGCAGCACCAGACTGGTCGGGACAGGGGCTTACAATGAGCAGTTCTTC.

A few counts support this clonotype. V and J are TRBV6-8 and TRBJ2-7; D not certain. The CDR3 has 9 amino acids. V was shortened by 9 bases and J by 10 bases, with 10 bases between the two germline ends. Germline values: CDR1 MNHGY, CDR2 SAAAGT. CDR3 protein: CARSGSQYF. Written as DNA, the CDR3 is TGTGCCAGGTCAGGCTCCCAGTACTTC.

This clonotype occurred a few times. This rearrangement joins TRBV7-2 to TRBJ2-2; 12 bases agree with TRBD2. Germline assignment: CDR1 SGHTA and CDR2 FQGNSA. The V gene end was trimmed by 3 bases and the J gene end by 7 bases; junction bases not matched to a gene: 6. The CDR3 is made up of 16 amino acids. CDR3 in amino acids: CASSFPSGRAFGELFF. In DNA, the CDR3 is TGTGCCAGCAGCTTCCCTAGCGGGAGGGCGTTCGGGGAGCTGTTTTTT.

This chain connects TRBV7-6 to TRBJ2-7; 9 positions match TRBD1. J gave up 3 bases and V 1 base, and 10 bases lay outside the gene matches. The CDR3 has 17 amino acids. Germline CDR1 SGHVS, CDR2 FNYEAQ. DNA of the CDR3: TGTGCCAGCAGCTTAGACGGCCCGGGACAGGGAGGCTACGAGCAGTACTTC. Its protein product is CASSLDGPGQGGYEQYF. The whole variable domain, filled in from reference TRBV7-6 and TRBJ2-7, reads GAGVSQSPRYKVTKRGQDVALRCDPISGHVSLYWYRQALGQGPEFLTYFNYEAQQDKSGLPNDRFSAERPEGSISTLTIQRTEQRDSAMYRCASSLDGPGQGGYEQYFGPGTRLTVT.

This CDR3 is CASSLAGKTLNRGDTQYF. The CDR3 region has the DNA TGTGCCAGCAGCTTAGCAGGCAAGACCCTAAATCGGGGCGATACGCAGTATTTT. V is TRBV7-2 and J is TRBJ2-3; tentatively, D is TRBD1 or TRBD2 (5 bases each). This CDR3 contains 18 residues. The germline V and J ends were trimmed by 0 bases and 6 bases, with 22 bases remaining between them. Germline loops: CDR1 SGHTA, CDR2 FQGNSA.

A few counts support this clonotype. J is TRBJ2-7 and V is TRBV13, with D hard to call. CDR1 PRHDT and CDR2 FYEKMQ come from the germline V gene (reference sequence). Trimming removed 2 bases at V and 6 bases at J, with 20 bases between. The CDR3 has 16 residues. The CDR3 DNA reads TGTGCCAGCAGCTTACCCCCCACGGTCCCTTCACGCGAGCAGTACTTC. This gives the protein CASSLPPTVPSREQYF.

This clonotype was counted only a few times. V is TRBV3-1 and J is TRBJ2-7; tentative D call: TRBD2 (5 bases). The V gene's germline CDR1 is LGHDT and CDR2 YNNKEL (reference sequence). V was cut by 0 bases and J by 2 bases, with 14 bases left in between. CDR3 size: 16 residues. CDR3 region: CASSQDAGVGTYEQYF. CDR3 in DNA: TGTGCCAGCAGCCAAGACGCGGGCGTGGGTACCTACGAGCAGTACTTC.

The chain is built from TRBV5-1 and TRBJ2-7; maybe TRBD1 (5 bases). The CDR3 runs 13 residues. V was trimmed by 4 bases and J by 1 base, leaving 9 bases between them. Germline V gene lookup returns CDR1 SGHRS and CDR2 YFSETQ. The CDR3 spells CASSKDKSYEQYF. CDR3 in DNA: TGCGCCAGCAGCAAGGACAAGTCCTACGAGCAGTACTTC. The full variable domain, rest sourced from reference TRBV5-1 and TRBJ2-7, is KAGVTQTPRYLIKTRGQQVTLSCSPISGHRSVSWYQQTPGQGLQFLFEYFSETQRNKGNFPGRFSGRQFSNSRSEMNVSTLELGDSALYLCASSKDKSYEQYFGPGTRLTVT.

The chain combines TRBV7-2 with TRBJ2-7; D tentatively fits TRBD1 or TRBD2 (5 bases each). The CDR3 extends over 14 amino acids. The V and J ends lost 4 bases and 7 bases respectively, with 17 bases between them. CDR1 and CDR2 from the germline V gene are SGHTA and FQGNSA. CDR3: CASSSGAAGLEQYF. The CDR3 DNA follows: TGTGCCAGCAGCTCCGGGGCCGCGGGTCTGGAGCAGTACTTC.

Only a few counts were recorded for this clonotype. The chain employs TRBV12-3 or TRBV12-4 and TRBJ2-7; D may be TRBD1 (6 bases). Trimming shortened V by 3 bases and J by 2 bases, and 14 bases separated the two germline ends. The CDR3 consists of 15 residues. The CDR3 sequence: CASSLSFRGTYEQYF. DNA for the CDR3: TGTGCCAGCAGTTTGTCGTTCAGGGGAACCTACGAGCAGTACTTC.

A few counts support this clonotype. CDR3 sequence: CASSLLAVPRGTQYF. CDR3 nucleotides: TGTGCCAGCAGTCTCCTAGCGGTTCCCCGTGGGACCCAGTACTTC. V usage is TRBV6-6 and J usage is TRBJ2-5; TRBD2 matches 7 bases. The length of the CDR3 is 15 residues. V lost 5 bases, J lost 7 bases, and 13 bases stayed unmatched. Germline CDR1 and CDR2: MNHNY and SVGAGI (reference sequence).

The V and J genes are TRBV5-1 and TRBJ2-7, with D hard to call. Trimming shortened V by 2 bases and J by 6 bases, and 9 bases separated the two germline ends. CDR3 length: 12 amino acids. Germline CDR1 is SGHRS and CDR2 is YFSETQ. The CDR3 DNA reads TGCGCCAGCAGCTTCGGTGGCTCCGAGCAGTACTTC. Translating it yields CASSFGGSEQYF.

This clonotype was seen only a few times. The gene calls are TRBV5-6 and TRBJ2-7; TRBD1 matches at 11 bases. Germline V gene data show CDR1 as SGHDT and CDR2 as YYEEEE. This CDR3 is built from 15 residues. The V segment lost 4 bases and the J segment 6 bases; nucleotides outside the gene matches: 9. CDR3 protein: CASSGRGQGAVEQYF. DNA for the CDR3: TGTGCCAGCAGCGGGCGTGGACAGGGGGCGGTCGAGCAGTACTTC.

This clonotype was counted ten times or more. The chain recombines TRBV29-1 with TRBJ2-3, with TRBD2 identical over 7 bases. J gave up 2 bases and V 4 bases, and 6 bases lay outside the gene matches. The CDR3 covers 14 residues. Looked up from germline, CDR1 is SQVTM and CDR2 is ANQGSEA. CDR3 loop: CSVGARGNTDTQYF. As DNA, the CDR3 is TGCAGCGTTGGCGCGCGGGGGAACACAGATACGCAGTATTTT.